Included here is one TCR beta chain sequence, with context. Its matching antigen is unknown. The entry originates in a study of long-term antiretroviral therapy in people with HIV. Trimming took 2 bases from V and 2 from J, leaving 12 bases between them. The CDR3 runs 15 residues. At least two post-ART and at least one pre-ART PBMC sample were available for each donor. An immunoSEQ assay, version v3.0, was performed at survey level. The method was immunoSEQ multiplex PCR; TCRdb's version includes in-frame clones alone and lacks a portion of them. The sample lists tens of thousands of clones; roughly 88% were seen once. Findings of the study overall: With ART, diversity went up but was still lower than in transplant donor controls. Controls had broader CDR3 length ranges than HIV repertoires did. ART adherence, viral resistance and therapy changes were not recorded.

The chain joins TRBV5-3 to TRBJ2-3; D ambiguous. TRBV5-3 has ORF status, its function being uncertain. This receptor was obtained from a man in his thirties or forties with HIV. The sequencing used unsorted PBMCs, collected 2.7 to 2.9 years after starting antiretroviral therapy. CDR3 region: CARSFWRRFTDTQYF. The CDR3 region has the DNA TGTGCCAGAAGCTTCTGGCGCAGGTTCACAGATACGCAGTATTTT.